These T cell receptor beta chains were read from a single sample in a study of identical twins. One entry per CDR3 protein results from TCRdb running MiXCR on the 5' RACE reads. The sample holds approximately 240,000 distinct CDR3 sequences, more than 12% seen once. The sequenced sample consisted of memory (CD45RO+) T cells sorted from blood. These receptors were obtained from a woman aged 18-30 years in good health. Each CDR3 is given with its conserved first and last residue. The order of the fields is D gene, J gene, V gene, clone size, CDR3 protein, CDR3 DNA. D genes are given only for firm matches. Size is stated for part of the rows, as once, few or many counts, or as a class when the clone is expanded.

NA TRBJ1-1 TRBV9 NA CASSASTSAEVTEAFF TGTGCCAGCAGCGCCTCCACCAGTGCGGAGGTCACTGAAGCTTTCTTT
NA TRBJ2-4 TRBV20-1 NA CSAHIGAVKNIQYF TGCAGTGCCCACATTGGGGCAGTAAAAAACATTCAGTACTTC
TRBD1 TRBJ1-2 TRBV7-9 many CASSPGTGLTNYGYTF TGTGCCAGCAGTCCCGGGACAGGGTTGACTAACTATGGCTACACCTTC
TRBD1 TRBJ2-6 TRBV2 NA CASSGDRAGANVLTF TGTGCCAGCAGTGGCGACAGGGCCGGGGCCAACGTCCTGACTTTC
NA TRBJ1-2 TRBV11-2 few CASSLTAGSNGYTF TGTGCCAGCAGCTTAACGGCGGGGAGTAATGGCTACACCTTC
NA TRBJ1-5 TRBV29-1 NA CSVGDQPQHF TGCAGCGTTGGGGATCAGCCCCAGCATTTT
NA TRBJ1-2 TRBV20-1 few CSARDRAFAYGYTF TGCAGTGCTAGAGATAGGGCTTTTGCCTATGGCTACACCTTC
NA TRBJ1-2 TRBV20-1 many CSARDLREPNYGYTF TGCAGTGCTAGAGATCTCAGGGAACCTAACTATGGCTACACCTTC
NA TRBJ2-7 TRBV5-1 NA CASSLGALYEQYF TGCGCCAGCAGCTTGGGCGCTCTGTACGAGCAGTACTTC
NA TRBJ2-5 TRBV3-1 NA CASSQDWQFQETQYF TGTGCCAGCAGCCAAGATTGGCAGTTCCAAGAGACCCAGTACTTC
NA TRBJ2-4 TRBV27 few CASSYQNIQYF TGTGCCAGCAGTTACCAAAACATTCAGTACTTC
NA TRBJ2-5 TRBV5-1 NA CASSLAGLGETQYF TGCGCCAGCAGCTTGGCCGGCCTGGGGGAGACCCAGTACTTC
TRBD2 TRBJ2-7 TRBV7-2 few CASSLTSGLSYEQYF TGTGCCAGCAGCTTAACTAGCGGGTTGTCCTACGAGCAGTACTTC
NA TRBJ2-5 TRBV11-2 many CASSRLYQETQYF TGTGCCAGCAGCCGGCTATACCAAGAGACCCAGTACTTC
NA TRBJ1-3 TRBV11-2 few CASSLSRAHTSGNTIYF TGTGCCAGCAGCTTATCCCGGGCTCATACCTCTGGAAACACCATATATTTT
TRBD2 TRBJ2-1 TRBV10-3 few CAIRGLAGAAGYNEQFF TGTGCCATCAGGGGACTAGCGGGGGCAGCTGGCTACAATGAGCAGTTCTTC
NA TRBJ2-7 TRBV7-2 many CASSPRFVGNEQYF TGTGCCAGCAGTCCTCGATTCGTTGGAAACGAGCAGTACTTC
TRBD2 TRBJ2-2 TRBV29-1 many CSVRTSGRGGELFF TGCAGCGTTCGGACTAGCGGGAGAGGCGGGGAGCTGTTTTTT
NA TRBJ2-3 TRBV12-3/TRBV12-4 many CASSVGLSYTQYF TGTGCCAGCAGTGTAGGCCTTTCGTATACGCAGTATTTT
TRBD2 TRBJ2-1 TRBV6-1 few CASRRAGGVDEQFF TGTGCCAGCAGACGAGCGGGAGGGGTGGATGAGCAGTTCTTC
TRBD1 TRBJ1-1 TRBV12-3/TRBV12-4 NA CASSSADRSGAFF TGTGCCAGCAGTTCGGCGGACAGGTCAGGAGCTTTCTTT
NA TRBJ1-1 TRBV20-1 few CSALGGTEAFF TGCAGTGCTCTAGGGGGCACTGAAGCTTTCTTT
NA TRBJ1-1 TRBV29-1 few CSGGGGQANTEAFF TGCAGCGGAGGTGGGGGTCAGGCGAACACTGAAGCTTTCTTT
TRBD1 TRBJ1-5 TRBV5-1 few CASSAGTGVGQPQHF TGCGCCAGCAGCGCAGGGACAGGGGTAGGTCAGCCCCAGCATTTT
NA TRBJ2-3 TRBV20-1 few CSAKEGDTQYF TGCAGTGCTAAAGAGGGGGATACGCAGTATTTT
TRBD2 TRBJ2-7 TRBV7-2 few CASSLAASGRSYEQYF TGTGCCAGCAGCTTAGCGGCTAGCGGGAGGAGCTACGAGCAGTACTTC
TRBD1 TRBJ2-7 TRBV9 NA CASSVGGGTGAEQYF TGTGCCAGCAGCGTAGGAGGAGGGACAGGAGCCGAGCAGTACTTC
NA TRBJ1-2 TRBV14 NA CASSRDFYGYTF TGTGCCAGCAGCCGGGACTTCTATGGCTACACCTTC
TRBD2 TRBJ2-1 TRBV6-2/TRBV6-3 NA CASSSQGVAGVLVNEQFF TGTGCCAGCAGTTCCCAGGGGGTAGCGGGAGTTTTGGTGAATGAGCAGTTCTTC
NA TRBJ2-1 TRBV2 few CASNFLSYNEQFF TGTGCCAGCAACTTCCTCTCCTACAATGAGCAGTTCTTC
NA TRBJ2-2 TRBV7-9 NA CASSFSGILRSGELFF TGTGCCAGCAGCTTCTCAGGGATCCTCCGGTCCGGGGAGCTGTTTTTT
TRBD2 TRBJ2-1 TRBV12-3/TRBV12-4 NA CASSLVKPGLAGAGHEQFF TGTGCCAGCAGTTTAGTCAAGCCGGGACTAGCGGGGGCGGGGCATGAGCAGTTCTTC
NA TRBJ2-7 TRBV6-1 NA CASKRGQSYEQYF TGTGCCAGCAAGCGGGGACAGTCCTACGAGCAGTACTTC
NA TRBJ1-1 TRBV6-5 NA CASSYGRSPTEAFF TGTGCCAGCAGTTACGGGCGCAGCCCCACTGAAGCTTTCTTT
TRBD1 TRBJ1-1 TRBV6-1 NA CASTRGLITEAFF TGTGCCAGCACAAGGGGGCTAATCACTGAAGCTTTCTTT
NA TRBJ2-5 TRBV29-1 few CSVDVGRETQYF TGCAGCGTTGACGTGGGAAGAGAGACCCAGTACTTC
NA TRBJ2-3 TRBV6-2/TRBV6-3 NA CASEAGYTDTQYF TGTGCCAGCGAAGCCGGGTACACAGATACGCAGTATTTT
NA TRBJ2-1 TRBV7-2 many CASSFDLSSYNEQFF TGTGCCAGCAGCTTTGACTTGAGCTCCTACAATGAGCAGTTCTTC
TRBD2 TRBJ2-1 TRBV10-3 NA CAIRPSGMNEQFF TGTGCCATCAGGCCTAGCGGGATGAATGAGCAGTTCTTC
NA TRBJ2-3 TRBV20-1 few CSATPGSITDTQYF TGCAGTGCCACCCCGGGGTCGATCACAGATACGCAGTATTTT
NA TRBJ2-5 TRBV24-1 NA CATSPLGELETQYF TGTGCCACCAGTCCCTTGGGAGAATTAGAGACCCAGTACTTC
NA TRBJ1-5 TRBV7-8 NA CASSLTPGYSNQPQHF TGTGCCAGCAGCTTAACCCCGGGATATAGCAATCAGCCCCAGCATTTT
TRBD2 TRBJ2-5 TRBV5-1 many CASSRGLAIMETQYF TGCGCCAGCAGCCGGGGACTAGCGATCATGGAGACCCAGTACTTC
TRBD2 TRBJ2-2 TRBV28 few CASSLWASGGMTGELFF TGTGCCAGCAGTTTATGGGCTAGCGGGGGGATGACCGGGGAGCTGTTTTTT
NA TRBJ1-2 TRBV20-1 few CSARDQADPWGGYTF TGCAGTGCTAGAGATCAGGCAGACCCTTGGGGTGGCTACACCTTC
TRBD1 TRBJ1-4 TRBV20-1 NA CSAPGQGANGEKLFF TGCAGTGCTCCGGGACAGGGGGCGAATGGTGAAAAACTGTTTTTT
TRBD2 TRBJ2-7 TRBV10-3 NA CATGGLAVSSYEQYF TGTGCCACCGGCGGACTAGCGGTTAGCTCCTACGAGCAGTACTTC